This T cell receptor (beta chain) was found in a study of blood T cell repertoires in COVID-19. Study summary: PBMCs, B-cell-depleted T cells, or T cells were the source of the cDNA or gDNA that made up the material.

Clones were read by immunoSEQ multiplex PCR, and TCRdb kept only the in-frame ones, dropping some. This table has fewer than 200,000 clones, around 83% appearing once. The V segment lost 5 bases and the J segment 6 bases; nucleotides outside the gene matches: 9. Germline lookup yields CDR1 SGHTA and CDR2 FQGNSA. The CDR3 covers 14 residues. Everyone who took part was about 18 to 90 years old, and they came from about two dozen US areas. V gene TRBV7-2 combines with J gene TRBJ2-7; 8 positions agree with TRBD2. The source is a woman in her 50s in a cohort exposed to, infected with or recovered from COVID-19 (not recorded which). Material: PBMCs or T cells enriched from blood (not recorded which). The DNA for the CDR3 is TGTGCCAGCAGCCGCACAGGGACTAGGCCCGAGCAGTACTTC. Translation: CASSRTGTRPEQYF.